This entry is about one TCR beta chain. The entry originates in a study of blood T cell repertoires in COVID-19. Whole-study context: Samples representing acute and convalescent COVID-19 were sourced from the United States, Italy and Spain. PBMCs, B-cell-depleted T cells, or T cells were the source of the cDNA or gDNA that made up the material.

V lost 6 bases and J 6 bases, leaving 14 bases between the germline ends. This CDR3 is 13 amino acids long. The germline V gene has CDR1 SNHLY and CDR2 FYNNEI. Original data processing: By means of reference gene primer amplification, nucleated cell counts were estimated. Produced via immunoSEQ multiplex PCR; TCRdb's table is partial and in-frame only. V and J calls and clone size come straight from that table; D and trimming were deduced from the DNA. The sample has 250,000 or so clones; about 91% are singletons. This clonotype was obtained from a woman aged 40 to 50 who had recovered from COVID-19. Sequencing was performed on peripheral blood. J is TRBJ1-2 and V is TRBV2; possibly TRBD1 for D (5 bases). The DNA of the CDR3 is TGTGCCAGCAGCGTCGGGGGGAGGCATGGCTACACCTTC. Residues: CASSVGGRHGYTF.